The present TCR beta chain was sequenced within a study of cytomegalovirus exposure and HLA in healthy donors. Study context: A subsequent analysis stated that the roughly 130 validation repertoires were run on the same platform as the 550 to 750 first-cohort repertoires.

The CDR3 sequence is 13 residues long. Germline V gene data show CDR1 as MDHEN and CDR2 as SYDVKM. With 3 bases clipped from V and 5 bases from J, the junction kept 2 bases outside the gene matches. Points on this clone: Its antigen remains unidentified.

Profiling relied on immunoSEQ multiplex PCR, and the TCRdb table lists in-frame clones only, not all of them. The sample has tens of thousands of clones; roughly 94% are singletons. Study results and caveats: Reportedly, cytomegalovirus status was diagnosed with high sensitivity and specificity.

This TCR came from a woman aged 18 to 35 in good health and CMV-seropositive. The rearrangement joins TRBV28 to TRBJ2-5, with TRBD1 matching 8 bases. Sequencing was carried out using PBMCs. The CDR3 loop reads CASSLDREETQYF. The CDR3 coding sequence is TGTGCCAGCAGTTTGGACAGGGAGGAGACCCAGTACTTC.